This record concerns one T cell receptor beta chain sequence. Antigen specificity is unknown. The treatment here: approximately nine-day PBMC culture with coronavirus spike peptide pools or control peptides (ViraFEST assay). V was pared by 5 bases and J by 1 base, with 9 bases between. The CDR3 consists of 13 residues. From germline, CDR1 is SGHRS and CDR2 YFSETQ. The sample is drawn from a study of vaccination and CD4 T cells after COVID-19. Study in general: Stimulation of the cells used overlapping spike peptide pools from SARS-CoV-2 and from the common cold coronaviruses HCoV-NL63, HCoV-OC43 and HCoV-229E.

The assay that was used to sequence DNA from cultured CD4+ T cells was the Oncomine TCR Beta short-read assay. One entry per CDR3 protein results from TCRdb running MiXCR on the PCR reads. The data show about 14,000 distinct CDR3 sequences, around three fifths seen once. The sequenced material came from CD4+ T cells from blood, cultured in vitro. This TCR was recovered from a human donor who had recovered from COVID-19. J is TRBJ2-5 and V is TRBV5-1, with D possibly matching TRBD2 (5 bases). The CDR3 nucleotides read TGCGCCAGCAGGGGTAGCGCCCAAGAGACCCAGTACTTC. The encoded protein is CASRGSAQETQYF.